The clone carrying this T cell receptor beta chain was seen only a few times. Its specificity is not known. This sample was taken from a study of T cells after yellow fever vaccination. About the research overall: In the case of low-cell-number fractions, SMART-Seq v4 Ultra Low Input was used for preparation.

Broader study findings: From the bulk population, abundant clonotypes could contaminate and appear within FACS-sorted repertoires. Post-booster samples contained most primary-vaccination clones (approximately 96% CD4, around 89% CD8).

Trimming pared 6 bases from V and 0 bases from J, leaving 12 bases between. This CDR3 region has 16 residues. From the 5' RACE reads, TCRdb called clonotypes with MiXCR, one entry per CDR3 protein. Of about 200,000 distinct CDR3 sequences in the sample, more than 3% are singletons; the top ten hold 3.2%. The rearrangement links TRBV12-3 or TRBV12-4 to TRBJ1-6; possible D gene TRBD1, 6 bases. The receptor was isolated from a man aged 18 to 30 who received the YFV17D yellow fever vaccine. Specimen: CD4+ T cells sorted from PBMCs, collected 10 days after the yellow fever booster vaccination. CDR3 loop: CASSRGQSSYNSPLHF. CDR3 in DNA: TGTGCCAGCAGCCGAGGACAGAGCTCCTATAATTCACCCCTCCACTTT.